The following is a T cell receptor (beta chain) sequence with its context. Its antigen is still unknown. The data are from a study of T cells after yellow fever vaccination. The V gene's germline CDR1 is ENHRY and CDR2 SYGVKD. The CDR3 runs to 13 residues. Unmatched junction bases numbered 4, after V lost 4 bases and J lost 4 bases. TCRdb called the 5' RACE reads again in MiXCR, with one record for every CDR3 protein. The sample has a few hundred thousand distinct CDR3 sequences; 3% to 4.5% are singletons. The study's findings and limits: A large majority of primary-vaccination clones showed up again after the booster (96% CD4, about 90% CD8).

The genes are TRBV10-3 and TRBJ2-7; 7 nucleotides agree with TRBD1. This specimen was PBMCs, taken 5 days after the yellow fever booster vaccination. The source of this sequence is a man younger than 35 who received the YFV17D yellow fever vaccine. This chain's CDR3 is CAISVPGQYEQYF. The CDR3 coding sequence is TGTGCCATCAGTGTCCCGGGACAGTACGAGCAGTACTTC.